Detailed here is one TCR beta chain. An end of the junction does not agree with germline; a read error may underlie this. Profiling relied on immunoSEQ multiplex PCR, and the TCRdb table lists in-frame clones only, not all of them. The sample has approximately 160,000 clones; 60% to 80% are singletons. The sample is drawn from a study of blood T cell repertoires in COVID-19. Whole-study context: Researchers got acute and convalescent COVID-19 samples from the United States, Italy and Spain. Sample material is recorded as cDNA or gDNA derived from T cells, B-cell-depleted T cells, or PBMCs.

The CDR3 has 11 amino acids. Looked up from germline, CDR1 is SEHNR and CDR2 is FQNEAQ (reference sequence). The sequenced material came from peripheral blood. The sequence derives from a man aged 65 to 79 with acute or convalescent COVID-19. The chain recombines TRBV7-9 with TRBJ2-4; TRBD1 might be the D (6 bases). The CDR3 DNA reads as TGTGCCAGCAGTCCAGGGGCTTTGTTGTCCTTC. This gives the protein CASSPGALLSF.